One and the same sample provided the 18 T cell receptor beta chains below, sequenced in a study of a mutant IDH1 vaccine in newly diagnosed glioma. For these TCRs, the target antigens are not known. Time point noted: week 47, end of study. What each vaccine dose contained was 300 ug of mutant IDH1 20-mer peptide, accompanied by topical imiquimod. Produced via immunoSEQ multiplex PCR; TCRdb's table is partial and in-frame only. The sample contains around 50,000 clones, almost 65% of which appear only once. This sample comprised peripheral blood mononuclear cells (PBMCs), obtained from a glioma patient whose treatment included an IDH1 peptide vaccine. Receptors were obtained from a man in his forties or fifties with glioma. Some clones in this sample may be carry-over from other donors' samples.

The gene calls are TRBV7-9 and TRBJ1-1, with unresolved D. The CDR3 contains 12 residues. Trimming took 2 bases from V and 9 from J, leaving 10 bases between them. CDR1 SEHNR and CDR2 FQNEAQ come from the germline V gene (reference sequence). The CDR3 sequence: CASSLSQAQAFF. As DNA, the CDR3 is TGTGCCAGCAGCTTATCACAAGCTCAAGCTTTCTTT.

V is TRBV5-1 and J is TRBJ2-6; D is unclear. CDR3 size: 16 residues. CDR1 and CDR2 (germline): SGHRS, YFSETQ. V was cut by 0 bases and J by 0 bases, with 7 bases left in between. For the CDR3, the DNA is TGCGCCAGCAGCTTGGGTGCGGCCTCTGGGGCCAACGTCCTGACTTTC. Its translation: CASSLGAASGANVLTF.

The V gene is TRBV5-1, the J gene TRBJ2-1; D perhaps matches TRBD2 (5 bases). Between the trimmed V and J ends, which lost 0 bases and 2 bases, there was a span of 9 bases. The CDR3 runs to 15 residues. Germline V gene lookup returns CDR1 SGHRS and CDR2 YFSETQ. The CDR3 reads CASSLGGMTYNEQFF. The CDR3 DNA follows: TGCGCCAGCAGCTTGGGAGGGATGACCTACAATGAGCAGTTCTTC.

This rearrangement joins TRBV7-9 to TRBJ1-2, with D possibly matching TRBD1 (5 bases). V shed 8 bases and J shed 5 bases, with 18 bases lying between them. CDR3 length: 14 residues. Germline assignment: CDR1 SEHNR and CDR2 FQNEAQ (reference sequence). The CDR3 here is CASALRGYGYGYTF. As DNA, the CDR3 is TGTGCCAGCGCCCTCCGGGGGTATGGTTATGGCTACACCTTC.

The CDR3 bases are TGTGCCAGCAGCGAGGGACAGGCCCTAGATGGTAAACTGTTTTTT. The encoded protein is CASSEGQALDGKLFF. The chain uses TRBV7-9 and TRBJ1-4, with 8 bases lining up with TRBD1. Germline V lookup: CDR1 SEHNR, CDR2 FQNEAQ (reference sequence). This CDR3 is built from 15 residues. V trimming: 5 bases; J trimming: 11 bases; junction bases outside the gene matches: 13.

This sequence joins TRBV5-6 and TRBJ2-4; D unclear. This CDR3 is built from 14 residues. Trimming removed 2 bases from V and 4 bases from J, with 10 bases in between. Germline CDR1 SGHDT, CDR2 YYEEEE. The CDR3 sequence: CASSFRVQKNIQYF. The CDR3 region has the DNA TGTGCCAGCAGCTTTCGGGTGCAAAAAAACATTCAGTACTTC.

The chain has TRBV4-1 and TRBJ1-4; D uncertain. Germline assignment: CDR1 MGHRA and CDR2 YSYEKL. Between the trimmed V and J ends, which lost 0 bases and 7 bases, there was a span of 9 bases. This CDR3 is built from 14 residues. The CDR3 reads CASSQERRSEKLFF. CDR3 in DNA: TGCGCCAGCAGCCAAGAGAGGAGGAGTGAAAAACTGTTTTTT.

The chain has TRBV29-1 and TRBJ1-2, with a possible D match to TRBD1 (5 bases). V dropped 0 bases and J dropped 3 bases, with 14 bases sitting between them. The CDR3 length is 15 residues. CDR1 and CDR2 from the germline V gene are SQVTM and ANQGSEA. CDR3 coding DNA: TGCAGCGTTGAAGACCTACTCAGGGCCGACTATGGCTACACCTTC. Encoded protein: CSVEDLLRADYGYTF.

This sequence joins TRBV10-2 and TRBJ1-1, with D perhaps TRBD1 (5 bases). Trimming pared 7 bases from V and 8 bases from J, leaving 11 bases between. This CDR3 has 11 residues. From germline, CDR1 is WSHSY and CDR2 SAAADI. The CDR3 spells CASKGEGEAFF. In nucleotides, the CDR3 is TGCGCCAGCAAAGGAGAGGGGGAAGCTTTCTTT.

Turning to this clone: Without the conserved terminal phenylalanine or tryptophan, this CDR3 likely stems from a read error. Because the CDR3's place on the DNA is in doubt, the DNA is left out and the CDR3 is given as listed by TCRdb. V and J are TRBV10-1 and TRBJ1-2; no DNA check was done on the table's D call, TRBD1. The CDR3 adds up to 8 amino acids, both ends counted. CDR1 is WNHNN, CDR2 SYGVQD, per germline (reference sequence). CDR3 sequence: CATLRGTG.

This clone has only a few counts. V gene TRBV5-1 combines with J gene TRBJ2-2, with 8 bases identical to TRBD2. The germline gives CDR1 SGHRS, CDR2 YFSETQ. Unmatched junction bases numbered 4, after V lost 4 bases and J lost 2 bases. CDR3 length: 15 amino acids. The CDR3 loop reads CASSPGGANTGELFF. The DNA for the CDR3 is TGCGCCAGCAGCCCCGGGGGGGCCAACACCGGGGAGCTGTTTTTT.

This clone came up a few times. This chain connects TRBV2 to TRBJ2-2; D is perhaps TRBD2 (6 bases). The V end lost 4 bases, the J end lost 3 bases, and 12 bases lay between the germline ends. From germline, CDR1 is SNHLY and CDR2 FYNNEI. CDR3 length equals 15 residues. The CDR3 region has the DNA TGTGCCAGCAGTGTAGACGGGGGAGACACCGGGGAGCTGTTTTTT. This encodes CASSVDGGDTGELFF.

The rearrangement joins TRBV19 to TRBJ2-2, with D perhaps matching TRBD2 (6 bases). This CDR3 contains 16 residues. Germline V CDR1 and CDR2: LNHDA, SQIVND (reference sequence). Trimming pared 3 bases from V and 5 bases from J, leaving 16 bases between. In DNA, the CDR3 is TGTGCCAGTAGTATTCTTGCAGGGACTTCGACCGGGGAGCTGTTTTTT. Translating it yields CASSILAGTSTGELFF.

V and J are TRBV19 and TRBJ2-7; the D is unclear. V lost 5 bases, J lost 0 bases, and 14 bases lay in between. The germline gives CDR1 LNHDA, CDR2 SQIVND (reference sequence). This CDR3 contains 15 residues. The chain's CDR3 is CASSSQDTYSYEQYF. The CDR3 DNA sequence: TGTGCCAGTAGTTCTCAAGACACCTACTCCTACGAGCAGTACTTC.

The genes are TRBV5-8 and TRBJ1-6; 8 nucleotides match TRBD1. The CDR3 is made up of 17 amino acids. V was pared by 0 bases and J by 7 bases, with 9 bases of the junction left unmatched. The V gene's germline CDR1 is SGHTS and CDR2 YDEGEE. CDR3 in DNA: TGTGCCAGCAGCTTGGGGACAGGGACCTCTTGGAATTCACCCCTCCACTTT. Protein product: CASSLGTGTSWNSPLHF.

This chain connects TRBV15 to TRBJ2-2; D is unclear. The germline CDR1 and CDR2 sequences are LNHNV and YYDKDF (reference sequence). Trimming cost V 0 bases and J 0 bases, with 2 bases left between them. CDR3 length equals 14 residues. The CDR3 nucleotides are TGTGCCACCAGCAGAGATCCGAACACCGGGGAGCTGTTTTTT. Protein product: CATSRDPNTGELFF.

This chain links TRBV2 with TRBJ1-1; D ambiguous. Trimming took off 6 bases at V and 5 bases at J, with 16 bases between the two ends. This CDR3 region has 14 residues. Per the germline V gene, CDR1 is SNHLY and CDR2 is FYNNEI. In DNA form, the CDR3 reads TGTGCCAGCAGGCCCGGGTTCCTACGAACTGAAGCTTTCTTT. Translating gives CASRPGFLRTEAFF.

A single count supports this clone. This chain links TRBV13 with TRBJ1-1; 8 bases line up with TRBD1. V shed 3 bases and J 8 bases; nucleotides not matched to a gene: 2. CDR3 size: 12 residues. CDR1 and CDR2 (germline): PRHDT, FYEKMQ (reference sequence). CDR3 sequence reads: CASSLGQVEAFF. DNA for the CDR3: TGTGCCAGCAGCTTGGGACAGGTCGAAGCTTTCTTT.